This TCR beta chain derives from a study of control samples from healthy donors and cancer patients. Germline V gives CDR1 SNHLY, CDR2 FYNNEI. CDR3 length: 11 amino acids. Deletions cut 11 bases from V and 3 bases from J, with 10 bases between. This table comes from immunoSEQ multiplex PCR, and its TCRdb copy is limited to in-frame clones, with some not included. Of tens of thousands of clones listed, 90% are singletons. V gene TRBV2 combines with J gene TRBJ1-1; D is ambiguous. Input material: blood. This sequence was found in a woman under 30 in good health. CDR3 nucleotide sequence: TGTGCCTCGACTTATTACACTGAAGCTTTCTTT. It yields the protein CASTYYTEAFF.